This T cell receptor (beta chain) was sequenced for a study of blood T cell repertoires in COVID-19. On the study more broadly: Donors in the United States, Italy and Spain gave samples during acute or convalescent COVID-19. The cDNA or gDNA used as material had been derived from T cells, B-cell-depleted T cells, or PBMCs.

Authors' processing steps: Reference gene primer amplification in the assay estimated nucleated cell counts. Here immunoSEQ multiplex PCR was the method, and the copy in TCRdb shows in-frame clones only, minus some. D and trimming were read from the DNA, whereas the V and J calls and clone size are those reported in that table. The table lists under 130,000 clones, approximately 85% of them singletons. CDR3 length: 16 residues. The V and J ends lost 0 bases and 4 bases respectively, with 14 bases between them. Per the germline V gene, CDR1 is SGHRS and CDR2 is YFSETQ. The chain joins TRBV5-1 to TRBJ2-1, with D tentatively TRBD1 (5 bases). The sequence was collected from a man aged 50-59 years with acute or convalescent COVID-19. Sequenced: peripheral blood. DNA for the CDR3: TGCGCCAGCAGCTTGGGGGTTTTAGGGGTTTACAATGAGCAGTTCTTC. This sequence encodes CASSLGVLGVYNEQFF.